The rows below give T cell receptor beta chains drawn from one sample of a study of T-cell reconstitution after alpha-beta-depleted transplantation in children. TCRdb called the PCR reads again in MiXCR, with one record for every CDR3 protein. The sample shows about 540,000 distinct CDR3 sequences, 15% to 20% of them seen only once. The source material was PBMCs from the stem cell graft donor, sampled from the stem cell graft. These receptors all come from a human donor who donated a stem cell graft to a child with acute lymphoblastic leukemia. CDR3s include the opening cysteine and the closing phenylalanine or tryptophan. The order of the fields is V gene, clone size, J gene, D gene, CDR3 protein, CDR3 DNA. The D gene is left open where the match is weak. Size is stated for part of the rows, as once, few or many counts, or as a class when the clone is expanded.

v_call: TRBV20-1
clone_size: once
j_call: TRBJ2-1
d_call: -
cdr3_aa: CSAPPVWSNEQFF
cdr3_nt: TGCAGTGCCCCCCCGGTTTGGAGTAATGAGCAGTTCTTC

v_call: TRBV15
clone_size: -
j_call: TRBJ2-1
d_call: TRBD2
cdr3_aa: CATKQRGYNEQFF
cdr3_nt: TGTGCCACCAAGCAGCGGGGTTACAATGAGCAGTTCTTC

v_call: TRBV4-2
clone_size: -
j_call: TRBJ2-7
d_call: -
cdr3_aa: CASSQERGAGVVTYEQYF
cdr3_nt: TGTGCCAGCAGCCAAGAAAGGGGGGCAGGGGTAGTCACCTACGAGCAGTACTTC

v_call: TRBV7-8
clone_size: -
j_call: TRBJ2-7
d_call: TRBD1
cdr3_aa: CASSLEPGGEQYF
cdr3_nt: TGTGCCAGCAGCTTAGAACCAGGGGGCGAGCAGTACTTC

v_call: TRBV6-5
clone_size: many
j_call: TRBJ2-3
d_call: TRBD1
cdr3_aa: CASSSGQGTDTQYF
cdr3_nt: TGTGCCAGCAGTTCGGGACAGGGGACAGATACGCAGTATTTT

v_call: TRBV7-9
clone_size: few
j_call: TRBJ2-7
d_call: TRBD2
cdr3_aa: CASSFLASGSYEQYF
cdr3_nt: TGTGCCAGCAGCTTCCTGGCTAGCGGGAGCTACGAGCAGTACTTC

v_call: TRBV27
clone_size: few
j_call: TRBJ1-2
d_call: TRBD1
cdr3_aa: CASSYSLGQGAPGYTF
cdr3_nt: TGTGCCAGCAGTTACTCCTTAGGACAGGGGGCGCCGGGCTACACCTTC

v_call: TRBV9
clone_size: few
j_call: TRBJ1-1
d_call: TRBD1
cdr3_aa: CASSGRTPGQGFTEAFF
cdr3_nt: TGTGCCAGCAGCGGGAGAACACCGGGACAGGGCTTCACTGAAGCTTTCTTT

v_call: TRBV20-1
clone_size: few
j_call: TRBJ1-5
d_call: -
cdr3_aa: CSARRHDGSNQPQHF
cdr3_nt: TGCAGTGCTAGACGACACGATGGGAGCAATCAGCCCCAGCATTTT

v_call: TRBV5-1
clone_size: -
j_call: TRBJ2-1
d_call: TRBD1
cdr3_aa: CASSLSPRQGNNEQFF
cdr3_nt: TGCGCCAGCAGCTTGTCACCGAGACAGGGGAACAATGAGCAGTTCTTC

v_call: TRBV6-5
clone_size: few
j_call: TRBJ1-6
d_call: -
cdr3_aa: CASSLSQGIYSPLHF
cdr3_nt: TGTGCCAGCAGTTTGTCACAGGGAATATATTCACCCCTCCACTTT

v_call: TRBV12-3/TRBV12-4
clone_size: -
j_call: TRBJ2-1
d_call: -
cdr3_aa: CASSLRSRNEQFF
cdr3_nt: TGTGCCAGCAGTTTACGGAGCCGGAATGAGCAGTTCTTC

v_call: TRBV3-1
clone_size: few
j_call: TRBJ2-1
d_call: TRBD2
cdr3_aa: CASSPPGLGDNEQFF
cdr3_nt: TGTGCCAGCAGCCCTCCGGGACTAGGGGACAATGAGCAGTTCTTC

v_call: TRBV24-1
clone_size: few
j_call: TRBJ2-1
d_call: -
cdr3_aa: CATSDLRKGNEQFF
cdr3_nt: TGTGCCACCAGTGATTTGCGTAAAGGAAATGAGCAGTTCTTC

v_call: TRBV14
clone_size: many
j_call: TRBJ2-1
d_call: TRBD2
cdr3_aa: CASSLREGSYNEQFF
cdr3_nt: TGTGCCAGCAGCCTACGGGAGGGATCCTACAATGAGCAGTTCTTC

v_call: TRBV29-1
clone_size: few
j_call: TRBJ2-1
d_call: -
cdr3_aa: CSGARTIALNEQFF
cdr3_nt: TGCAGCGGTGCCCGGACGATAGCGCTAAATGAGCAGTTCTTC

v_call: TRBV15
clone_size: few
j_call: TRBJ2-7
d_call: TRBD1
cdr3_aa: CATSRLLGGQGSYEQYF
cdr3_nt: TGTGCCACCAGCAGGTTGCTCGGGGGACAGGGATCCTACGAGCAGTACTTC

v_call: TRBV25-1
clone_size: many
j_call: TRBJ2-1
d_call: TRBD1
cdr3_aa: CASRSGTGSYNEQFF
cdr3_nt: TGTGCCAGCAGGTCCGGGACAGGCTCCTACAATGAGCAGTTCTTC

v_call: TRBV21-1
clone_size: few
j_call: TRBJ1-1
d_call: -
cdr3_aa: CASSKTPLPYEYREAFF
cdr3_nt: TGTGCTAGCAGCAAAACCCCCCTCCCCTACGAATACCGGGAAGCTTTCTTT

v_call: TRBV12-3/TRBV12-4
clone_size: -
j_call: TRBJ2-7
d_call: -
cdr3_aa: CASSQGGRTGEQYF
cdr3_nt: TGTGCCAGCAGTCAGGGGGGGCGTACGGGCGAGCAGTACTTC

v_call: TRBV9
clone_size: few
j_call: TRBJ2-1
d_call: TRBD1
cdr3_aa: CASSFPGTGQGGHNEQFF
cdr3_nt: TGTGCCAGCAGCTTCCCCGGGACAGGGCAAGGGGGACACAATGAGCAGTTCTTC

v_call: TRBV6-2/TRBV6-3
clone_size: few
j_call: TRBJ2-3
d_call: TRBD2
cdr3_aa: CASSPELAGVTDTQYF
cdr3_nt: TGTGCCAGCAGTCCCGAACTAGCGGGAGTCACAGATACGCAGTATTTT

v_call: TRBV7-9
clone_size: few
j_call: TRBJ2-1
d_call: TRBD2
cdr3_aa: CASSSSRLAGDNEQFF
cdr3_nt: TGTGCCAGCAGCTCCTCCAGACTAGCGGGGGACAATGAGCAGTTCTTC

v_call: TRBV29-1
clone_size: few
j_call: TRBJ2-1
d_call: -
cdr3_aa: CSVEDNRVRNEQFF
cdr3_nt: TGCAGCGTTGAAGATAACAGGGTTCGGAATGAGCAGTTCTTC

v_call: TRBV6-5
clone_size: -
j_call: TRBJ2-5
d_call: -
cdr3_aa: CASRQSQETQYF
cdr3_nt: TGTGCCAGCAGGCAAAGCCAAGAGACCCAGTACTTC

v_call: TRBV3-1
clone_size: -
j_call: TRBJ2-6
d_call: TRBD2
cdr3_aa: CASSQFLRDYALTGANVLTF
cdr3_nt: TGTGCCAGCAGCCAATTCCTCCGGGACTACGCGCTAACTGGGGCCAACGTCCTGACTTTC

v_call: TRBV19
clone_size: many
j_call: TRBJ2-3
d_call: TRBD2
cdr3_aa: CASSPLAGGLTDTQYF
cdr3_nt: TGTGCCAGTAGTCCCTTAGCGGGAGGCCTCACAGATACGCAGTATTTT

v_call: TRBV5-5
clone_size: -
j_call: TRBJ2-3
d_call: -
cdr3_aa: CASSSPLVLGNTQYF
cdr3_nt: TGTGCCAGCAGCTCCCCGCTGGTCTTGGGCAATACGCAGTATTTT

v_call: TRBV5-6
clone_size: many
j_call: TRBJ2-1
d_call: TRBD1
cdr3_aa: CASSFLGQGQFF
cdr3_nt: TGTGCCAGCAGCTTTCTCGGACAGGGTCAGTTCTTC

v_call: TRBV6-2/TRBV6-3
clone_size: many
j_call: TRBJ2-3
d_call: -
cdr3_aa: CASSVAPPVPYTQYF
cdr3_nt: TGTGCCAGCAGCGTAGCCCCCCCCGTGCCATATACGCAGTATTTT

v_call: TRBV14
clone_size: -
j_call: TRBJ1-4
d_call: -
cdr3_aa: CASSQASRREKLFF
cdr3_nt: TGTGCCAGCAGCCAAGCTAGCCGAAGGGAAAAACTGTTTTTT

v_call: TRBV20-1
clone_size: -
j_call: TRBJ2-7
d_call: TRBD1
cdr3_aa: CSAWGQGVSYEQYF
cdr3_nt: TGCAGTGCTTGGGGACAGGGGGTATCCTACGAGCAGTACTTC

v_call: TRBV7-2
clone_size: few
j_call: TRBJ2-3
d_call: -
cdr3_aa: CATLLTADTQYF
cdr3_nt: TGTGCCACCCTTCTCACCGCAGATACGCAGTATTTT

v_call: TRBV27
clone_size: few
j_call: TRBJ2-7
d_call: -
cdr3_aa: CASSVYRDYEQYF
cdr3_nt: TGTGCCAGCAGTGTATACAGGGACTACGAGCAGTACTTC

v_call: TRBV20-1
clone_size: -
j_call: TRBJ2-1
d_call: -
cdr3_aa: CSARDGRRGVAQFF
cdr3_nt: TGCAGTGCTAGAGATGGGCGGCGTGGTGTCGCGCAGTTCTTC

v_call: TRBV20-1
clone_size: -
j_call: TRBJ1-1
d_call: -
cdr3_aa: CSARVAGPRGNTEAFF
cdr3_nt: TGCAGTGCTAGAGTAGCGGGGCCCCGAGGGAACACTGAAGCTTTCTTT

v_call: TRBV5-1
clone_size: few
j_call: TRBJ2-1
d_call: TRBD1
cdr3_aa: CASSLAHRGRSDEQFF
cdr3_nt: TGCGCCAGCAGCTTGGCCCACAGGGGGCGGTCGGATGAGCAGTTCTTC

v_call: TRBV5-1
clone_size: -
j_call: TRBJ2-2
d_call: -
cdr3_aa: CASSYSLALAGELFF
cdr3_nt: TGCGCCAGCAGTTACTCCCTAGCGTTGGCCGGGGAGCTGTTTTTT

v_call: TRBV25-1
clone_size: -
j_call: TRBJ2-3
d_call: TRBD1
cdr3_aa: CASGTGVADTQYF
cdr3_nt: TGTGCCAGCGGAACAGGGGTAGCGGATACGCAGTATTTT

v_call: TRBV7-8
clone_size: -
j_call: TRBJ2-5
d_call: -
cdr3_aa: CASRPGLGDKRTQYF
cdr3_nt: TGTGCCAGCAGACCAGGCCTAGGGGACAAGAGGACCCAGTACTTC

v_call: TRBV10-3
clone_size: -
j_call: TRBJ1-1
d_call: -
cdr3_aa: CAISELNTEAFF
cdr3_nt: TGTGCCATCAGTGAACTGAACACTGAAGCTTTCTTT

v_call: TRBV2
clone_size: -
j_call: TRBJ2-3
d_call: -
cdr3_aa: CAATESLPTDTQYF
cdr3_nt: TGTGCCGCGACGGAGAGTCTCCCGACAGATACGCAGTATTTT

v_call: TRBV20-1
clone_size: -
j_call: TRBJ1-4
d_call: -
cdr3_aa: CSAGQRAGHEKLFF
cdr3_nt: TGCAGTGCGGGTCAACGAGCCGGGCATGAAAAACTGTTTTTT

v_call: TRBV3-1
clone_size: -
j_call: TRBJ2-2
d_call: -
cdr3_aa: CASSQDDPSPGELFF
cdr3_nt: TGTGCCAGCAGCCAAGATGACCCTAGCCCCGGGGAGCTGTTTTTT

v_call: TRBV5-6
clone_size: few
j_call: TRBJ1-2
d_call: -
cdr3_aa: CASSLGGRRNGYTF
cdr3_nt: TGTGCCAGCAGCTTGGGGGGCAGGAGGAATGGCTACACCTTC

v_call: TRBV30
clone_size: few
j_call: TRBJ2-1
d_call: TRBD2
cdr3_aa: CAWSFTRPGLAESSYNEQFF
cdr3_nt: TGTGCCTGGAGTTTTACGAGGCCGGGACTAGCGGAGAGCTCCTACAATGAGCAGTTCTTC

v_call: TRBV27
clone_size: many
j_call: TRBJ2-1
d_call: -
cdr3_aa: CASSLQGSYNEQFF
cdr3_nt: TGTGCCAGCAGTTTACAGGGTTCCTACAATGAGCAGTTCTTC

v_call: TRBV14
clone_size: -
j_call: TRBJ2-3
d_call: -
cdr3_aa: CASSQERARAADTQYF
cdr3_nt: TGTGCCAGCAGCCAAGAGAGGGCTAGAGCGGCAGATACGCAGTATTTT